The following is a T cell receptor (beta chain) sequence with its context. Its antigen is unknown. Repertoires were generated with immunoSEQ multiplex PCR, while TCRdb's copy carries only in-frame clones and drops some. The sample shows fewer than 85,000 clones, about 67% of them seen only once. Having been cultured for roughly 9 days, the cells underwent CD4+ T cell isolation. It was two doses of either the BNT162b2 or mRNA-1273 vaccine that participants received. The data originate from a study of vaccination effects on CD4 cells after COVID-19. At the level of the study: Post-vaccine samples followed the second dose by a median of 72 days. Culturing of about 2 million PBMC per well took place with 8.5 to 10 IU/ml IL-2 and around 10 ug/ml peptides. General study findings and limits: Clones of infection and vaccine origin contracted markedly late after vaccination.

Trimming shortened V by 0 bases and J by 7 bases, and 13 bases separated the two germline ends. The CDR3 contains 14 residues. Germline CDR1 is SGHRS and CDR2 is YFSETQ. This TCR was recovered from a human donor who received a COVID-19 vaccine. Sequenced here: CD4+ T cells from PBMCs cultured without peptide, sampled after COVID-19 vaccination. This chain joins TRBV5-1 and TRBJ1-1; D might be TRBD1 (5 bases). The CDR3 here is CASSLERGVGEAFF. The CDR3 DNA is TGCGCCAGCAGCTTGGAACGGGGGGTGGGTGAAGCTTTCTTT. The variable domain in full, completed from reference TRBV5-1 and TRBJ1-1, reads KAGVTQTPRYLIKTRGQQVTLSCSPISGHRSVSWYQQTPGQGLQFLFEYFSETQRNKGNFPGRFSGRQFSNSRSEMNVSTLELGDSALYLCASSLERGVGEAFFGQGTRLTVV.